This entry lists 7 T cell receptor beta chains sequenced from one sample in a study of regulatory T cells in long-lasting Graves disease. Relying on iRepertoire HTBI primers and Arm-PCR of CDR3 regions, the team built TCR beta libraries. Each CDR3 protein gets one entry after TCRdb re-called the multiplex PCR reads with MiXCR. The sample holds some 220,000 distinct CDR3 sequences, approximately 18% seen once. Time point denoted: newly diagnosed GD, antithyroid drugs for less than 3 months. PBMC RNA was the source of the TCR library. These data are also associated with another study on T cells in Graves' hyperthyroidism and ophthalmopathy.

The sequencing here drew on peripheral blood mononuclear cells (PBMCs), taken at new diagnosis, from a patient treated with antithyroid drugs. All receptors derive from a woman aged 25-40 years with Graves disease.

In its sample, this clonotype was seen many times. For the CDR3, the DNA is TGCAGTGCTAGAGACCCCCGACAGGGGAACTATGGCTACACCTTC. This gives the protein CSARDPRQGNYGYTF. The V and J genes are TRBV20-1 and TRBJ1-2; 8 nucleotides match TRBD1. V dropped 0 bases and J dropped 2; count of bases not matched to a gene: 5. CDR3 length equals 15 residues. Germline V gives CDR1 DFQATT, CDR2 SNEGSKA (reference sequence).

This clonotype was seen many times. The rearrangement links TRBV19 to TRBJ2-1; D perhaps matches TRBD2 (6 bases). This CDR3 is 14 amino acids long. Germline V CDR1 and CDR2: LNHDA, SQIVND (reference sequence). Trimming left V 5 bases short and J 5 bases short, with 13 bases between. CDR3 in amino acids: CASSPRDSNNEQFF. The CDR3 DNA sequence: TGTGCCAGTAGTCCACGGGACTCTAACAATGAGCAGTTCTTC.

This clonotype has ten or more counts. The chain carries TRBV7-9 and TRBJ2-7; 7 bases are a match to TRBD2. The ends lost 5 bases at V and 2 bases at J; junction bases unmatched: 9. CDR3 length: 15 residues. In germline, CDR1 is SEHNR, CDR2 FQNEAQ (reference sequence). DNA for the CDR3: TGTGCCAGCAGCAAAGTCCGGGAGGCCCCCTACGAGCAGTACTTC. It encodes CASSKVREAPYEQYF.

This clonotype was seen many times. This chain links TRBV13 with TRBJ1-2; D is uncertain. Deletions cut 0 bases from V and 8 bases from J, with 10 bases between. The CDR3 consists of 13 residues. Germline loops: CDR1 PRHDT, CDR2 FYEKMQ (reference sequence). The CDR3 is CASSLGPLYGYTF. CDR3 nucleotide sequence: TGTGCCAGCAGCTTAGGCCCCTTATACGGCTACACCTTC. Complete variable domain (other parts from reference TRBV13 and TRBJ1-2): AAGVIQSPRHLIKEKRETATLKCYPIPRHDTVYWYQQGPGQDPQFLISFYEKMQSDKGSIPDRFSAQQFSDYHSELNMSSLELGDSALYFCASSLGPLYGYTFGSGTRLTVV.

This clonotype was seen ten or more times. This chain connects TRBV5-5 to TRBJ1-4; D gene unclear. The CDR3 has 15 amino acids. The V end was cut by 4 bases, the J end by 6 bases, with 16 bases between. Germline V lookup: CDR1 SGHKS, CDR2 YYEKEE (reference sequence). Here the CDR3 reads CASSRSYGRDEKLFF. The CDR3 bases are TGTGCCAGCAGCCGGAGTTACGGACGTGATGAAAAACTGTTTTTT.

This clonotype came up a few times. Germline and junction disagree at one end, which may indicate a read error. The CDR3 reads CSARPRGSGGYNEQFF. For the CDR3, the DNA is TGCAGTGCTAGACCCCGCGGGAGTGGGGGATACAATGAACAGTTCTTC. The rearrangement uses TRBV20-1 and TRBJ2-1; 7 nucleotides agree with TRBD2. CDR1 is DFQATT and CDR2 is SNEGSKA in the germline V gene (reference sequence). This CDR3 has 16 amino acids.

This clonotype was seen repeatedly, ten times or more. The chain carries TRBV7-2 and TRBJ2-7; D gene uncertain. The CDR3 totals 12 residues. The germline V gene has CDR1 SGHTA and CDR2 FQGNSA. V was pared by 1 base and J by 6 bases, with 7 bases between. CDR3 region: CASSLGIREQYF. DNA of the CDR3: TGTGCCAGCAGCTTAGGCATCCGCGAGCAGTACTTC.